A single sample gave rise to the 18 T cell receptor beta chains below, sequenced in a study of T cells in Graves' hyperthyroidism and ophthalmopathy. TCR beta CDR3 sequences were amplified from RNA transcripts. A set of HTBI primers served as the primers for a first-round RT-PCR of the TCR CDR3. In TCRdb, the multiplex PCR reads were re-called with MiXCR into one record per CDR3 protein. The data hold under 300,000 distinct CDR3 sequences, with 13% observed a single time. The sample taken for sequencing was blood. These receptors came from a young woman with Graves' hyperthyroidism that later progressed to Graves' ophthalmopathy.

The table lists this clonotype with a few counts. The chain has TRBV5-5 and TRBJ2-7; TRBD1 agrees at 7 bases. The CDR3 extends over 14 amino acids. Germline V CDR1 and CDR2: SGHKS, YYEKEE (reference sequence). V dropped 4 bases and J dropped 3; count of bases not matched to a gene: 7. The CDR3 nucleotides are TGTGCCAGCAGCGTGGGACAGATAAACTACGAGCAGTACTTC. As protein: CASSVGQINYEQYF.

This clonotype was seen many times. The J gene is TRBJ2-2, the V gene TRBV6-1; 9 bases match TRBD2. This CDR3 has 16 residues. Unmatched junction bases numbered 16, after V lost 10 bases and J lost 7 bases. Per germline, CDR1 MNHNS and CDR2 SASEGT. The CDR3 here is CAIGTRVAGGSGELFF. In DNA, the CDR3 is TGTGCCATCGGAACGCGGGTGGCGGGAGGGAGCGGGGAGCTGTTTTTT.

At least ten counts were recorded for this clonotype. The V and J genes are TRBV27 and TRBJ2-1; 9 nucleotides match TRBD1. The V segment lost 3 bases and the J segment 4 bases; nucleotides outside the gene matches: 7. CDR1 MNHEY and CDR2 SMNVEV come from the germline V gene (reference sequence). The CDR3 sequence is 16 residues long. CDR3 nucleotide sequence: TGTGCCAGCAGTTTGACCGGGACAGGGCCGTACAATGAGCAGTTCTTC. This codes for CASSLTGTGPYNEQFF.

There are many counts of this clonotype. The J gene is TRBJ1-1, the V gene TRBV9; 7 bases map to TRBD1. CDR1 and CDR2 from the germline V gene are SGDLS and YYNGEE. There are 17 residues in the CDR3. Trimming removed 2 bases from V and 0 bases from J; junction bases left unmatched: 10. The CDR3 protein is CASSVGTDTPMNTEAFF. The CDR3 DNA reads TGTGCCAGCAGCGTCGGGACAGATACTCCTATGAACACTGAAGCTTTCTTT.

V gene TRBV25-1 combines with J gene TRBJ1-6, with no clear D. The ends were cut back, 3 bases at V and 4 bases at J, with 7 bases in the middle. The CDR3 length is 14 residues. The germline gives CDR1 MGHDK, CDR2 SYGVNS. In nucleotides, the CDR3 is TGTGCCAGCAGTGAGGGTTTGTATAATTCACCCCTCCACTTT. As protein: CASSEGLYNSPLHF.

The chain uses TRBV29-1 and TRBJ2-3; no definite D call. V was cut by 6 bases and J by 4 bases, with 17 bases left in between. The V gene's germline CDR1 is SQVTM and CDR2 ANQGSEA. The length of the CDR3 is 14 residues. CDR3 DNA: TGCAGCGTGGTCGACGAGAGGTCGGCAGATACGCAGTATTTT. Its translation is CSVVDERSADTQYF.

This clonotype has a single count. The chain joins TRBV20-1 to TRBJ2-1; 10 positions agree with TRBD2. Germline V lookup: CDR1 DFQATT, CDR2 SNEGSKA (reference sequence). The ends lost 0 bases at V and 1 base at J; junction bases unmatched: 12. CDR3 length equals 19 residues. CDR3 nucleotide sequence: TGCAGTGCTAGAGAGGCCGGGACTAGCGTTTCCTTTTCCTACAATGAGCAGTTCTTC. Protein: CSAREAGTSVSFSYNEQFF.

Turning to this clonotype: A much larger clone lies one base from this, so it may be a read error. In DNA form, the CDR3 reads TGTGCCAGCAGCTTGTTACTAGCGAGCACCGGGGAGCTGTTTTTT. Amino acid sequence: CASSLLLASTGELFF. This sequence joins TRBV5-5 and TRBJ2-2; 7 nucleotides line up with TRBD2. Germline assignment: CDR1 SGHKS and CDR2 YYEKEE (reference sequence). CDR3 length: 15 amino acids. After removal of 1 base from V and 4 bases from J, the junction contained 4 bases not matched to a gene.

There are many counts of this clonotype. DNA of the CDR3: TGTGCCAGCAGCGCCAGGAGGTTAGCGGGAGCGGGCACCGGGGAGCTGTTTTTT. It yields the protein CASSARRLAGAGTGELFF. The chain couples TRBV7-3 to TRBJ2-2; TRBD2 aligns across 9 bases. CDR1 is SGHTA and CDR2 is FQGTGA in the germline V gene. This CDR3 has 18 amino acids. V trimming: 5 bases; J trimming: 4 bases; junction bases outside the gene matches: 14.

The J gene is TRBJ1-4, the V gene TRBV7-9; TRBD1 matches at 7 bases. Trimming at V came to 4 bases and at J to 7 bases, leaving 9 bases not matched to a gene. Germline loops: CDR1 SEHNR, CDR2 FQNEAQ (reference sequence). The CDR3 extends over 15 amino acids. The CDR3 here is CASSSPGGAGEKLFF. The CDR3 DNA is TGTGCCAGCAGCTCACCAGGGGGGGCTGGTGAAAAACTGTTTTTT.

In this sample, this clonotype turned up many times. The chain's CDR3 is CASSQDPGLAGDEDTQYF. CDR3 nucleotide sequence: TGTGCCAGCAGCCAAGACCCCGGACTAGCGGGAGATGAAGATACGCAGTATTTT. This chain joins TRBV4-2 and TRBJ2-3; TRBD2 matches at 13 bases. Per germline, CDR1 LGHNA and CDR2 YNFKEQ. The CDR3 contains 18 residues. Trimming removed 0 bases from V and 5 bases from J; junction bases left unmatched: 8.

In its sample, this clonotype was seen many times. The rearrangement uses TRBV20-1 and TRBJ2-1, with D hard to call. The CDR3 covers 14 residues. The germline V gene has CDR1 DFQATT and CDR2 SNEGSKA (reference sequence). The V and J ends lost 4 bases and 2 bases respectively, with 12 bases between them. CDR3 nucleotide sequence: TGCAGTGCTATAACAAGCGCCACCTACAATGAGCAGTTCTTC. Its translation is CSAITSATYNEQFF.

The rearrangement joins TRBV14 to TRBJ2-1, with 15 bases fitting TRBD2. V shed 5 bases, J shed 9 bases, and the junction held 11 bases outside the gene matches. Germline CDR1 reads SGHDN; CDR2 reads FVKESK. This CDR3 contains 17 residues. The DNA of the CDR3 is TGTGCCAGCAGCGGGACTAGCGGGAGGCGGGGGGAGAGTGAGCAGTTCTTC. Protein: CASSGTSGRRGESEQFF.

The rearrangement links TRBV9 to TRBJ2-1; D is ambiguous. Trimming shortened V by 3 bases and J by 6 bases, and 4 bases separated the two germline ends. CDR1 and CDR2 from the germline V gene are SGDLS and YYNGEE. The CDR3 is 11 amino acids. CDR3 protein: CASSDSNEQFF. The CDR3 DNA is TGTGCCAGCAGCGACTCCAATGAGCAGTTCTTC. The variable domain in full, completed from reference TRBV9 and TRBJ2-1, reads DSGVTQTPKHLITATGQRVTLRCSPRSGDLSVYWYQQSLDQGLQFLIQYYNGEERAKGNILERFSAQQFPDLHSELNLSSLELGDSALYFCASSDSNEQFFGPGTRLTVL.

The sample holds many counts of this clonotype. The CDR3 sequence: CASSVVGGVEETQYF. In nucleotides, the CDR3 is TGTGCCAGCAGCGTAGTTGGAGGGGTGGAAGAGACCCAGTACTTC. V and J are TRBV9 and TRBJ2-5; perhaps TRBD2 as D (6 bases). The CDR3 contains 15 residues. The V and J ends lost 0 bases and 3 bases respectively, with 12 bases between them. Looked up from germline, CDR1 is SGDLS and CDR2 is YYNGEE.

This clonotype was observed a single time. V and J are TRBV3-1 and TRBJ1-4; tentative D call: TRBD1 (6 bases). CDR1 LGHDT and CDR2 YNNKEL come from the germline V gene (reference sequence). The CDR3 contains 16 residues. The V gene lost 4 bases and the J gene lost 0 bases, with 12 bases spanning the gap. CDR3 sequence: CASSLDRAPTNEKLFF. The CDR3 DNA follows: TGTGCCAGCAGCCTGGACAGAGCTCCAACTAATGAAAAACTGTTTTTT.

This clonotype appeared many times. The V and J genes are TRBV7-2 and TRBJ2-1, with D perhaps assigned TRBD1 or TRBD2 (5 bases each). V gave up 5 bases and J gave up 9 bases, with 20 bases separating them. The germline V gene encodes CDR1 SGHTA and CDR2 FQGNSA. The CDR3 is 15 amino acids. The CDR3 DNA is TGTGCCAGCAGCCCGTCCGCGACCCTTGGGGGTGAGCAGTTCTTC. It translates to CASSPSATLGGEQFF.

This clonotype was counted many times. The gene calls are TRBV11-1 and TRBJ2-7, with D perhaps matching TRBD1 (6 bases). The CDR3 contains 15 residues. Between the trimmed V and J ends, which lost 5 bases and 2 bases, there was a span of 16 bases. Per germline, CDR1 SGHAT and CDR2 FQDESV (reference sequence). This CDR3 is CASSIRTVEAYEQYF. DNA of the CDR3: TGTGCCAGCAGCATCCGGACAGTCGAGGCCTACGAGCAGTACTTC.